A single sample is the source of the 32 T cell receptor beta chains below, sequenced in a study of blood T cell repertoires in COVID-19. Assay used: immunoSEQ multiplex PCR; TCRdb lists only in-frame clones, some missing. This table has about 83,000 clones, 90% appearing once. The sequencing input was peripheral blood. These receptors originate from a woman older than 75 with active or convalescent COVID-19.

This chain joins TRBV19 and TRBJ1-5, with TRBD1 matching 9 bases. V gave up 6 bases and J gave up 5 bases; unmatched junction bases: 8. Germline V gene data show CDR1 as LNHDA and CDR2 as SQIVND (reference sequence). This CDR3 is built from 15 residues. CDR3 protein: CASSLDRGYYQPQHF. In nucleotides, the CDR3 is TGTGCCAGTAGCCTGGACAGGGGTTATTATCAGCCCCAGCATTTT.

This clone was recorded only once. The chain uses TRBV28 and TRBJ1-5; TRBD1 aligns across 9 bases. Trimming removed 6 bases from V and 7 bases from J; junction bases left unmatched: 13. This CDR3 is 16 amino acids long. Germline CDR1 reads MDHEN; CDR2 reads SYDVKM. CDR3 residues: CASRGGQGFANQPQHF. The CDR3 nucleotides are TGTGCCAGCAGAGGGGGACAGGGTTTCGCGAACCAGCCCCAGCATTTT. Supplemented by reference TRBV28 and TRBJ1-5, the full variable domain reads DVKVTQSSRYLVKRTGEKVFLECVQDMDHENMFWYRQDPGLGLRLIYFSYDVKMKEKGDIPEGYSVSREKKERFSLILESASTNQTSMYLCASRGGQGFANQPQHFGDGTRLSIL.

The chain employs TRBV5-1 and TRBJ1-6; maybe TRBD1 (5 bases). Germline V CDR1 and CDR2: SGHRS, YFSETQ. V gave up 4 bases and J gave up 9 bases, with 17 bases separating them. The CDR3 has 15 amino acids. CDR3: CASSPWGRESSPLHF. CDR3 DNA: TGCGCCAGCAGCCCGTGGGGCAGGGAAAGTTCACCCCTCCACTTT.

This chain uses TRBV7-2 with TRBJ2-5; 7 bases are shared with TRBD2. Unmatched junction bases numbered 3, after V lost 2 bases and J lost 0 bases. The CDR3 extends over 15 amino acids. Germline-derived CDR1 and CDR2 are SGHTA and FQGNSA. The CDR3 loop reads CASSLRGGYQETQYF. The CDR3 DNA is TGTGCCAGCAGCTTACGGGGAGGGTACCAAGAGACCCAGTACTTC.

V gene TRBV10-3 combines with J gene TRBJ1-1; weak D call: TRBD1 (5 bases). This CDR3 spans 16 amino acids. Trimming pared 0 bases from V and 0 bases from J, leaving 11 bases between. Germline CDR1 is ENHRY and CDR2 is SYGVKD. The CDR3 nucleotides are TGTGCCATCAGTGAGTCATTGGCGGGGGTGAACACTGAAGCTTTCTTT. Protein product: CAISESLAGVNTEAFF.

CDR3 in DNA: TGTGCCAGCAGCAAACTAGCGGGGACGTACAATGAGCAGTTCTTC. Amino acids: CASSKLAGTYNEQFF. The gene calls are TRBV7-2 and TRBJ2-1, with TRBD2 matching 10 bases. There are 15 residues in the CDR3. Unmatched junction bases numbered 5, after V lost 5 bases and J lost 4 bases. CDR1 is SGHTA and CDR2 is FQGNSA in the germline V gene.

The rearrangement links TRBV28 to TRBJ2-7, with 13 positions matching TRBD2. Trimming removed 2 bases from V and 0 bases from J; junction bases left unmatched: 4. The CDR3 runs to 17 residues. Germline assignment: CDR1 MDHEN and CDR2 SYDVKM. CDR3 nucleotides: TGTGCCAGCAGTTTACTGACTAGCGGGGGGACCTCCTACGAGCAGTACTTC. It encodes CASSLLTSGGTSYEQYF.

The V call is TRBV4-1, the J call TRBJ2-7, with unresolved D. CDR1 is MGHRA, CDR2 YSYEKL, per germline. The V gene lost 2 bases and the J gene lost 0 bases, with 11 bases spanning the gap. The CDR3 sequence is 15 residues long. In DNA, the CDR3 is TGCGCCAGCAGCCAAATTCCGGTTAGCTCCTACGAGCAGTACTTC. Residues: CASSQIPVSSYEQYF.

V and J are TRBV7-2 and TRBJ1-4; no reliable D call. The CDR3 has 17 amino acids. The V end lost 4 bases, the J end lost 4 bases, and 19 bases lay between the germline ends. Germline-derived CDR1 and CDR2 are SGHTA and FQGNSA. CDR3 nucleotides: TGTGCCAGCAGCTCCGTACTAACGCGGGGAGGTAATGAAAAACTGTTTTTT. Translated: CASSSVLTRGGNEKLFF.

The chain is built from TRBV9 and TRBJ2-5, with unresolved D. Germline-derived CDR1 and CDR2 are SGDLS and YYNGEE. The CDR3 spans 14 residues. V was cut by 0 bases and J by 4 bases, with 10 bases left in between. CDR3 amino acids: CASSVDGATETQYF. The DNA for the CDR3 is TGTGCCAGCAGCGTAGATGGAGCCACAGAGACCCAGTACTTC.

This chain links TRBV2 with TRBJ1-1; D uncertain. Trimming shortened V by 11 bases and J by 5 bases, and 12 bases separated the two germline ends. The CDR3 is made up of 11 amino acids. In germline, CDR1 is SNHLY, CDR2 FYNNEI. CDR3 nucleotides: TGTGCCTCCGGCGGGGTGACTGAAGCTTTCTTT. The encoded protein is CASGGVTEAFF.

V usage is TRBV5-1 and J usage is TRBJ2-3, with 11 bases identical to TRBD2. This CDR3 region has 14 residues. The germline V gene has CDR1 SGHRS and CDR2 YFSETQ. J was trimmed by 5 bases and V by 5 bases; bases with no gene match: 4. The CDR3: CASSSGGAGDTQYF. The CDR3 DNA is TGCGCCAGCAGTAGCGGGGGGGCCGGAGATACGCAGTATTTT.

The V and J genes are TRBV11-3 and TRBJ2-7, with 10 positions matching TRBD1. V dropped 3 bases and J dropped 8; count of bases not matched to a gene: 7. The CDR3 has 14 amino acids. The germline CDR1 and CDR2 sequences are SGHNT and YENEEA. DNA for the CDR3: TGTGCCAGCAGCTTGCCCGGGACAGGGGTCCAGCAGTACTTC. Amino acids: CASSLPGTGVQQYF.

V gene TRBV18 combines with J gene TRBJ2-3, with D perhaps matching TRBD2 (5 bases). This CDR3 has 17 residues. V was shortened by 3 bases and J by 0 bases, with 16 bases between the two germline ends. From germline, CDR1 is KGHSH and CDR2 LQKENI. Here the CDR3 DNA reads TGTGCCAGCTCACCGACCGGGCGACTAACTAGCACAGATACGCAGTATTTT. It encodes CASSPTGRLTSTDTQYF. The variable domain in full, with the rest retrieved from reference TRBV18 and TRBJ2-3, is NAGVMQNPRHLVRRRGQEARLRCSPMKGHSHVYWYRQLPEEGLKFMVYLQKENIIDESGMPKERFSAEFPKEGPSILRIQQVVRGDSAAYFCASSPTGRLTSTDTQYFGPGTRLTVL.

This clone was seen once. This chain joins TRBV9 and TRBJ2-1, with TRBD2 matching over 8 bases. CDR3 length equals 15 residues. J gave up 8 bases and V 0 bases, and 7 bases lay outside the gene matches. CDR1 and CDR2 (germline): SGDLS, YYNGEE. This CDR3 is CASSVALAGFHEQFF. CDR3 sequence (DNA): TGTGCCAGCAGCGTAGCCCTAGCGGGTTTCCATGAGCAGTTCTTC.

The rearrangement links TRBV2 to TRBJ1-1; D might be TRBD1 (6 bases). From germline, CDR1 is SNHLY and CDR2 FYNNEI. Between the trimmed V and J ends, which lost 6 bases and 1 base, there was a span of 9 bases. The CDR3 sequence is 13 residues long. CDR3 in amino acids: CASRNRENTEAFF. In nucleotides, the CDR3 is TGTGCCAGCAGAAACAGGGAGAACACTGAAGCTTTCTTT.

V gene TRBV10-2 combines with J gene TRBJ2-7; tentative D call: TRBD2 (5 bases). The germline V gene encodes CDR1 WSHSY and CDR2 SAAADI. The CDR3 consists of 13 residues. V lost 7 bases and J lost 6, with 16 bases in between. The CDR3 here is CASTGIFTSEQYF. In DNA form, the CDR3 reads TGCGCCAGCACGGGGATTTTCACGTCCGAGCAGTACTTC.

This clone was found once. J is TRBJ1-2 and V is TRBV4-3; perhaps TRBD1 as D (5 bases). Between the trimmed V and J ends, which lost 0 bases and 0 bases, there was a span of 11 bases. This CDR3 spans 16 amino acids. Germline V gene lookup returns CDR1 LGHNA and CDR2 YSLEER. As DNA, the CDR3 is TGCGCCAGCAGCCAAGATCTGACAGACTCTAACTATGGCTACACCTTC. Protein: CASSQDLTDSNYGYTF.

The chain is built from TRBV24-1 and TRBJ1-4; no clear D gene. V was shortened by 3 bases and J by 6 bases, with 7 bases between the two germline ends. CDR3 size: 13 residues. The germline gives CDR1 KGHDR, CDR2 SFDVKD. The CDR3 nucleotides read TGTGCCACCAGTGATCCTCCGTATGAAAAACTGTTTTTT. It encodes CATSDPPYEKLFF.

Only a few counts were recorded for this clone. The rearrangement uses TRBV6-6 and TRBJ1-6; 7 bases are shared with TRBD1. CDR1 and CDR2 from the germline V gene are MNHNY and SVGAGI (reference sequence). Trimming at V came to 4 bases and at J to 10 bases, leaving 13 bases not matched to a gene. There are 16 residues in the CDR3. The CDR3 sequence: CASSSITTGPRSPLHF. In DNA form, the CDR3 reads TGTGCCAGCAGTTCCATCACGACAGGGCCCCGGTCACCCCTCCACTTT.

The chain uses TRBV10-3 and TRBJ2-3; possibly TRBD1 for D (6 bases). The CDR3 sequence is 12 residues long. V gave up 6 bases and J gave up 4 bases, with 8 bases separating them. Germline assignment: CDR1 ENHRY and CDR2 SYGVKD. For the CDR3, the DNA is TGTGCCATCAGGACAGGATCAGATACGCAGTATTTT. This codes for CAIRTGSDTQYF.

This chain connects TRBV29-1 to TRBJ2-7; D is possibly TRBD1 (7 bases). Germline lookup yields CDR1 SQVTM and CDR2 ANQGSEA. The CDR3 extends over 14 amino acids. Deletions cut 1 base from V and 4 bases from J, with 14 bases between. The DNA of the CDR3 is TGCAGCGTTGAAGGAGCGGCAGGGGGGTACGAGCAGTACTTC. This codes for CSVEGAAGGYEQYF.

By sample fraction, this clone is medium-sized. The chain recombines TRBV9 with TRBJ2-6, with 8 nucleotides matching TRBD1. The CDR3 is 18 residues long. Germline values: CDR1 SGDLS, CDR2 YYNGEE. After removal of 4 bases from V and 4 bases from J, the junction contained 13 bases not matched to a gene. This CDR3 reads CASSRYRQGPSGANVLTF. CDR3 DNA sequence: TGTGCCAGCAGCAGATATCGACAGGGGCCTTCGGGGGCCAACGTCCTGACTTTC.

This chain uses TRBV4-1 with TRBJ1-5; no clear D. The V end was cut by 4 bases, the J end by 2 bases, with 12 bases between. CDR1 and CDR2 (germline): MGHRA, YSYEKL. The CDR3 contains 15 residues. The CDR3 reads CASSPYGVRNQPQHF. The CDR3 DNA reads as TGCGCCAGCAGCCCCTACGGGGTCCGCAATCAGCCCCAGCATTTT.

The chain uses TRBV5-4 and TRBJ2-2; D is undetermined. Deletions cut 6 bases from V and 0 bases from J, with 12 bases between. The CDR3 length is 15 residues. Looked up from germline, CDR1 is SGHNT and CDR2 is YYREEE (reference sequence). The CDR3 sequence: CASTKWQANTGELFF. DNA for the CDR3: TGTGCCAGCACCAAATGGCAGGCGAACACCGGGGAGCTGTTTTTT. The full variable domain, its missing parts supplied by reference TRBV5-4 and TRBJ2-2, is ETGVTQSPTHLIKTRGQQVTLRCSSQSGHNTVSWYQQALGQGPQFIFQYYREEENGRGNFPPRFSGLQFPNYSSELNVNALELDDSALYLCASTKWQANTGELFFGEGSRLTVL.

The CDR3 region has the DNA TGTGCCAGCAGTTTATCAGGGGTACAATCAGCCCAGCATTTT. Protein: CASSLSGVQSAQHF. The J gene is TRBJ1-5, the V gene TRBV28; possible D gene TRBD1, 6 bases. This CDR3 region has 14 residues. V was pared by 1 base and J by 11 bases, with 15 bases between. CDR1 and CDR2 from the germline V gene are MDHEN and SYDVKM.

This clone has only one observation. J is TRBJ1-5 and V is TRBV7-2; 7 nucleotides line up with TRBD1. Unmatched junction bases numbered 11, after V lost 4 bases and J lost 8 bases. The CDR3 has 15 residues. Germline CDR1 and CDR2: SGHTA and FQGNSA. DNA for the CDR3: TGTGCCAGCAGCTCTACGGGACAGTTTTACAAGCCCCAGCATTTT. Residues: CASSSTGQFYKPQHF.

This rearrangement joins TRBV4-1 to TRBJ2-7; TRBD1 matches 11 bases. J gave up 2 bases and V 0 bases, and 9 bases lay outside the gene matches. The CDR3 is 18 residues long. The germline V gene encodes CDR1 MGHRA and CDR2 YSYEKL. The CDR3 nucleotides read TGCGCCAGCAGCCAAGACCCCGTCCGGGACAGGGGGGCCTACGAGCAGTACTTC. Its translation: CASSQDPVRDRGAYEQYF.

The CDR3 nucleotides read TGTGCCAGTAGTCCACCCCCGACTCGACCTTCTGGAAACACCATATATTTT. Its translation is CASSPPPTRPSGNTIYF. This chain links TRBV19 with TRBJ1-3; D remains unclear. V shed 5 bases and J shed 1 base, with 18 bases lying between them. Looked up from germline, CDR1 is LNHDA and CDR2 is SQIVND (reference sequence). This CDR3 has 17 residues. The full variable domain, its missing parts supplied by reference TRBV19 and TRBJ1-3, is DGGITQSPKYLFRKEGQNVTLSCEQNLNHDAMYWYRQDPGQGLRLIYYSQIVNDFQKGDIAEGYSVSREKKESFPLTVTSAQKNPTAFYLCASSPPPTRPSGNTIYFGEGSWLTVV.

V and J are TRBV7-9 and TRBJ1-4; D is ambiguous. This CDR3 comprises 13 residues. V was trimmed by 7 bases and J by 7 bases, leaving 13 bases between them. The V gene's germline CDR1 is SEHNR and CDR2 FQNEAQ (reference sequence). The CDR3 nucleotides read TGTGCCAGCACCCAAGGTAACGGTGAAAAACTGTTTTTT. Amino acid sequence: CASTQGNGEKLFF. The variable domain in full, completed from reference TRBV7-9 and TRBJ1-4, reads DTGVSQNPRHKITKRGQNVTFRCDPISEHNRLYWYRQTLGQGPEFLTYFQNEAQLEKSRLLSDRFSAERPKGSFSTLEIQRTEQGDSAMYLCASTQGNGEKLFFGSGTQLSVL.

Here the CDR3 DNA reads TGTGCCAGCAGTTTGCGCGGGGGCCTCTCCTACGAGCAGTACTTC. This sequence encodes CASSLRGGLSYEQYF. This chain connects TRBV27 to TRBJ2-7; D perhaps matches TRBD2 (7 bases). V gave up 3 bases and J gave up 0 bases, with 12 bases separating them. CDR1 is MNHEY, CDR2 SMNVEV, per germline (reference sequence). The CDR3 covers 15 residues.

The V and J genes are TRBV5-1 and TRBJ1-1, with D uncertain. The germline V gene encodes CDR1 SGHRS and CDR2 YFSETQ. Deletions cut 0 bases from V and 1 base from J, with 10 bases between. The CDR3 contains 15 residues. DNA of the CDR3: TGCGCCAGCAGCTTGGACCGTGTCGGGAACACTGAAGCTTTCTTT. It yields the protein CASSLDRVGNTEAFF. Full variable domain (remainder filled in from reference TRBV5-1 and TRBJ1-1): KAGVTQTPRYLIKTRGQQVTLSCSPISGHRSVSWYQQTPGQGLQFLFEYFSETQRNKGNFPGRFSGRQFSNSRSEMNVSTLELGDSALYLCASSLDRVGNTEAFFGQGTRLTVV.